This T cell receptor beta chain was recovered during a study of T cell responses to AZD1222 COVID-19 vaccine. Study results and limitations: Without day 14 samples, only post-peak T cell repertoires were studied. A reported finding is that nearly half of spike-specific TCRs target unmutated variant regions. Spike-specific TCR breadth and depth rose after two AZD1222 doses.

In regard to this clone: Its specificity is unknown.

Only in-frame clones appear in the TCRdb table, and some are missing; sequencing was by immunoSEQ multiplex PCR. The table records around 160,000 clones, around nine tenths of them present only once. Trimming took 0 bases from V and 0 from J, leaving 13 bases between them. CDR3 length: 16 residues. Germline loops: CDR1 SGHRS, CDR2 YFSETQ. This sequence was found in an adult in good health. The chain has TRBV5-1 and TRBJ2-7; D may be TRBD1 or TRBD2 (5 bases each). This material consisted of peripheral blood, taken on day 0 of MenACWY control vaccination. CDR3 sequence reads: CASSLAGATSSYEQYF. In nucleotides, the CDR3 is TGCGCCAGCAGCTTGGCCGGGGCTACGAGCTCCTACGAGCAGTACTTC.